The entry below describes one T cell receptor (beta chain). This entry belongs to a study of T cell changes during pregnancy in multiple sclerosis. Libraries were prepared by immunoSEQ multiplex PCR; TCRdb keeps only in-frame clonotypes and omits some of them. This sample yields some 87,000 clones, of which 80% to 95% are seen a single time; 2% to 3% belongs to the top ten. V dropped 4 bases and J dropped 16; count of bases not matched to a gene: 18. The germline gives CDR1 SGHVS, CDR2 FQNEAQ. The length of the CDR3 is 15 residues. The starting material was peripheral blood, obtained in the first trimester of pregnancy. The chain combines TRBV7-8 with TRBJ2-1; 8 nucleotides align to TRBD1. The source of this sequence is a female donor with multiple sclerosis, enrolled in a pregnancy study. The CDR3 loop is CASSSRTGYTTSTFF. In DNA form, the CDR3 reads TGTGCCAGCAGCTCCAGGACAGGGTATACGACCAGCACCTTCTTC.